One TCR beta chain is described in this entry. Antigen specificity is unknown. The sample belongs to a study of beta chain features in type 1 diabetes. About the study: The number of sorted cells examined across all samples was roughly 100,000,000.

Sequenced material consisted of expressed TCRB transcripts (all of the isolated RNA was reverse transcribed). Stem cell-like memory T cell samples averaged about 1 million reads. Libraries were prepared by immunoSEQ multiplex PCR; TCRdb keeps only in-frame clonotypes and omits some of them. This sample has around 53,000 clones, with just under 65% found just once. General study results and limits: Naive, central memory and Treg TCRB repertoires seemed to resemble each other more closely in patients than they did in healthy donors. Shortening of TCRB CDR3s, moderate but significant, appeared in all four CD4+ subsets of Type 1 diabetes patients.

There was one heparinised blood draw per donor, averaging roughly 0.12 L. The clonotype was recovered from a woman in her 30s with type 1 diabetes. Sequenced input: stem cell memory CD4+ T cells from blood.

As DNA, the CDR3 is TGTGCCAGCAGCTTAGACTCGCAGGTCTATGGCTACACCTTC. This gives the protein CASSLDSQVYGYTF. The rearrangement joins TRBV7-2 to TRBJ1-2; D gene unclear. CDR1 is SGHTA and CDR2 is FQGNSA in the germline V gene. The CDR3 runs to 14 residues. Deletions cut 1 base from V and 4 bases from J, with 10 bases between.